A single sample gave rise to the 24 T cell receptor beta chains below, sequenced in a study of cytomegalovirus exposure and HLA in healthy donors. Use of 60 Vbeta and 13 Jbeta primers characterized the PCR. Using immunoSEQ multiplex PCR, the repertoire was profiled, and TCRdb retains in-frame clones only, with some absent. This table has 80,000 to 95,000 clones, 60% to 85% appearing once. Sequenced input: PBMCs. The receptors originated from a man aged 18-30 years in good health and CMV-seropositive.

In its sample, this clone was seen once. The genes are TRBV5-1 and TRBJ2-7; 11 nucleotides align to TRBD2. Germline trimming cut 4 bases from V and 7 bases from J; bases unmatched to any gene: 13. The length of the CDR3 is 16 residues. Germline CDR1 and CDR2: SGHRS and YFSETQ. CDR3 sequence reads: CASSPGLAASWGEQYF. The DNA of the CDR3 is TGCGCCAGCAGCCCGGGACTAGCGGCCTCGTGGGGGGAGCAGTACTTC.

V is TRBV29-1 and J is TRBJ1-2; TRBD1 might be the D (6 bases). Trimming stripped 7 bases from V and 5 bases from J, with 20 bases between. Germline CDR1 and CDR2: SQVTM and ANQGSEA. This CDR3 is built from 14 residues. The CDR3 protein is CSALIPGHPYGYTF. The CDR3 DNA is TGCAGCGCCTTGATTCCGGGACATCCTTATGGCTACACCTTC. The whole variable domain, filled in from reference TRBV29-1 and TRBJ1-2, reads SAVISQKPSRDICQRGTSLTIQCQVDSQVTMMFWYRQQPGQSLTLIATANQGSEATYESGFVIDKFPISRPNLTFSTLTVSNMSPEDSSIYLCSALIPGHPYGYTFGSGTRLTVV.

The chain carries TRBV28 and TRBJ2-4, with D possibly being TRBD2 (6 bases). The CDR3 is 15 amino acids. Trimming took 5 bases from V and 0 from J, leaving 11 bases between them. CDR1 is MDHEN and CDR2 is SYDVKM in the germline V gene. This chain's CDR3 is CASSNGGVAKNIQYF. In DNA, the CDR3 is TGTGCCAGCAGTAACGGAGGGGTAGCCAAAAACATTCAGTACTTC.

The V and J genes are TRBV5-1 and TRBJ2-1; TRBD2 matches 10 bases. This CDR3 is 15 amino acids long. Germline trimming cut 0 bases from V and 10 bases from J; bases unmatched to any gene: 7. CDR1 and CDR2 from the germline V gene are SGHRS and YFSETQ. CDR3 residues: CASSLGLAGGGEQFF. CDR3 coding DNA: TGCGCCAGCAGCTTGGGGTTAGCGGGAGGCGGGGAGCAGTTCTTC.

V usage is TRBV29-1 and J usage is TRBJ2-3, with D tentatively TRBD1 (6 bases). The CDR3 is 12 amino acids. V was clipped by 6 bases and J by 0 bases, with 7 bases between them. Germline CDR1 reads SQVTM; CDR2 reads ANQGSEA. CDR3 nucleotides: TGCAGCGTCAGGGGTAGCACAGATACGCAGTATTTT. Translating gives CSVRGSTDTQYF.

As DNA, the CDR3 is TGTGCCTGGAGTGTGACAGGGAATGAAAAACTGTTTTTT. Translated: CAWSVTGNEKLFF. The gene calls are TRBV30 and TRBJ1-4, with 7 positions matching TRBD1. CDR1 is GTSNPN, CDR2 SVGIG, per germline (reference sequence). J gave up 5 bases and V 0 bases, and 0 bases lay outside the gene matches. The CDR3 contains 13 residues.

In this sample, this clone turned up a few times. The germline gene is not matched at one end of the junction; a read error may be the cause. The chain has TRBV5-1 and TRBJ2-1; TRBD2 aligns across 14 bases. The CDR3 loop spans 14 amino acids. The V gene's germline CDR1 is SGHRS and CDR2 YFSETQ. As DNA, the CDR3 is TGCGCCAGCACCTTGACTAGCGGGAGGGATGAGCAGTTCTTC. This codes for CASTLTSGRDEQFF.

This sequence joins TRBV7-6 and TRBJ1-2; 8 nucleotides agree with TRBD1. In germline, CDR1 is SGHVS, CDR2 FNYEAQ. J gave up 3 bases and V 5 bases, and 5 bases lay outside the gene matches. CDR3 length equals 14 residues. Written as DNA, the CDR3 is TGTGCCAGCAGCCGAGGACAGGGCCACTATGGCTACACCTTC. Protein sequence: CASSRGQGHYGYTF.

The gene calls are TRBV5-6 and TRBJ2-1; the match to TRBD2 covers 9 bases. V shed 2 bases, J shed 6 bases, and the junction held 3 bases outside the gene matches. CDR1 and CDR2 (germline): SGHDT, YYEEEE. The length of the CDR3 is 14 residues. CDR3 nucleotide sequence: TGTGCCAGCAGCTTCTCTAGCGGGATCAATGAGCAGTTCTTC. This codes for CASSFSSGINEQFF.

This chain links TRBV9 with TRBJ2-7; 12 nucleotides match TRBD2. The CDR3 sequence is 15 residues long. Per the germline V gene, CDR1 is SGDLS and CDR2 is YYNGEE. Trimming at V came to 4 bases and at J to 6 bases, leaving 8 bases not matched to a gene. The CDR3 DNA reads TGTGCCAGCAGCTCACGACTAGCGGGAGCCTCCGAGCAGTACTTC. Its protein is CASSSRLAGASEQYF.

V gene TRBV2 combines with J gene TRBJ1-2, with D possibly being TRBD1 (6 bases). The V and J ends lost 5 bases and 7 bases respectively, with 20 bases between them. The CDR3 consists of 15 residues. Germline CDR1 SNHLY, CDR2 FYNNEI. The CDR3 coding sequence is TGTGCCAGCAGTTACGTAAGTCAGGGGATGAGTGGCTACACCTTC. Protein: CASSYVSQGMSGYTF.

The chain combines TRBV5-4 with TRBJ2-1, with TRBD1 as a possible D gene (6 bases). The V gene's germline CDR1 is SGHNT and CDR2 YYREEE (reference sequence). This CDR3 is 15 amino acids long. Trimming left V 4 bases short and J 4 bases short, with 15 bases between. CDR3 nucleotides: TGTGCCAGCAGCCTAAAACAGGGTACGTACAATGAGCAGTTCTTC. It translates to CASSLKQGTYNEQFF.

The V and J genes are TRBV7-3 and TRBJ2-2; 8 bases are a match to TRBD1. V lost 4 bases to trimming and J lost 7 bases; unmatched junction nucleotides: 5. CDR3 length: 14 residues. The germline V gene encodes CDR1 SGHTA and CDR2 FQGTGA. In DNA, the CDR3 is TGTGCCAGCAGCTCAGGACAGGGATTCGGGGAGCTGTTTTTT. Translating gives CASSSGQGFGELFF.

The chain has TRBV15 and TRBJ2-5; maybe TRBD2 (5 bases). The CDR3 length is 15 residues. V lost 3 bases to trimming and J lost 1 base, with 12 bases between them. Germline CDR1 reads LNHNV; CDR2 reads YYDKDF (reference sequence). The CDR3 bases are TGTGCCACCAGCAGGGGCCCCGGGGTCCAAGAGACCCAGTACTTC. Its translation: CATSRGPGVQETQYF.

This clone is a singleton in its sample. This rearrangement joins TRBV11-2 to TRBJ2-3; 12 bases are shared with TRBD2. Trimming at V came to 6 bases and at J to 5 bases, leaving 6 bases not matched to a gene. Per the germline V gene, CDR1 is SGHAT and CDR2 is FQNNGV. The CDR3 runs to 15 residues. CDR3 loop: CASRTRTSGEDTQYF. CDR3 DNA sequence: TGTGCCAGCAGGACACGGACTAGCGGGGAAGATACGCAGTATTTT.

The chain links TRBV28 to TRBJ1-2; no clear D. Germline CDR1 reads MDHEN; CDR2 reads SYDVKM. This CDR3 spans 10 amino acids. The germline V and J ends were trimmed by 8 bases and 5 bases, with 6 bases remaining between them. The CDR3 DNA follows: TGTGCCAGCGGCCAATATGGCTACACCTTC. Protein: CASGQYGYTF.

This chain connects TRBV4-2 to TRBJ2-2, with a possible D match to TRBD1 (5 bases). CDR3 length: 17 amino acids. V lost 3 bases to trimming and J lost 0 bases, with 14 bases between them. Germline-derived CDR1 and CDR2 are LGHNA and YNFKEQ. CDR3 loop: CASSHHRGGANTGELFF. The CDR3 DNA sequence: TGTGCCAGCAGCCACCATAGGGGCGGCGCGAACACCGGGGAGCTGTTTTTT.

V is TRBV2 and J is TRBJ2-7; 10 nucleotides line up with TRBD1. The CDR3 totals 22 residues. Germline lookup yields CDR1 SNHLY and CDR2 FYNNEI. V lost 5 bases to trimming and J lost 3 bases; unmatched junction nucleotides: 28. The chain's CDR3 is CASSLTTDRGQGRVLTVYEQYF. CDR3 DNA sequence: TGTGCCAGCAGTCTCACAACCGACAGGGGGCAAGGGAGGGTGCTAACCGTCTACGAGCAGTACTTC.

J is TRBJ1-4 and V is TRBV5-1, with 7 bases identical to TRBD1. The CDR3 is 16 residues long. V dropped 4 bases and J dropped 0; count of bases not matched to a gene: 6. Looked up from germline, CDR1 is SGHRS and CDR2 is YFSETQ. CDR3 amino acids: CASSIRQGPTNEKLFF. The CDR3 bases are TGCGCCAGCAGCATACGACAGGGCCCAACTAATGAAAAACTGTTTTTT.

V usage is TRBV7-9 and J usage is TRBJ2-7; 10 nucleotides line up with TRBD2. This CDR3 is built from 13 residues. The germline V gene encodes CDR1 SEHNR and CDR2 FQNEAQ (reference sequence). V lost 3 bases and J lost 7; bases outside the gene matches: 3. CDR3 residues: CASSLELAGEQYF. In nucleotides, the CDR3 is TGTGCCAGCAGCTTGGAACTAGCGGGAGAGCAGTACTTC.

The rearrangement links TRBV28 to TRBJ2-5; D possibly corresponds to TRBD2 (6 bases). The CDR3 spans 13 residues. Germline V gives CDR1 MDHEN, CDR2 SYDVKM. Trimming shortened V by 10 bases and J by 5 bases, and 17 bases separated the two germline ends. CDR3 in DNA: TGTGCCACCCGGGACTCCCGCGGGGAGACCCAGTACTTC. It encodes CATRDSRGETQYF.

The rearrangement uses TRBV5-4 and TRBJ2-7; D gene unclear. The CDR3 consists of 13 residues. CDR1 and CDR2 (germline): SGHNT, YYREEE (reference sequence). V lost 2 bases and J lost 1, with 7 bases in between. CDR3 protein: CASSFGWSYEQYF. The CDR3 DNA follows: TGTGCCAGCAGCTTCGGGTGGTCCTACGAGCAGTACTTC.

This chain joins TRBV10-1 and TRBJ2-1; tentative D call: TRBD2 (6 bases). The CDR3 contains 13 residues. V lost 5 bases to trimming and J lost 10 bases, with 15 bases between them. Germline CDR1 reads WNHNN; CDR2 reads SYGVQD (reference sequence). The CDR3 DNA sequence: TGCGCCAGCAGTCAATACACAGGAGGGGAGCAGTTCTTC. Its protein product is CASSQYTGGEQFF.

J is TRBJ2-2 and V is TRBV27; the D is unclear. Germline V CDR1 and CDR2: MNHEY, SMNVEV (reference sequence). This CDR3 has 13 amino acids. The ends were cut back, 3 bases at V and 7 bases at J, with 9 bases in the middle. This chain's CDR3 is CASSFSGSGELFF. CDR3 DNA sequence: TGTGCCAGCAGTTTTTCCGGTAGCGGGGAGCTGTTTTTT.